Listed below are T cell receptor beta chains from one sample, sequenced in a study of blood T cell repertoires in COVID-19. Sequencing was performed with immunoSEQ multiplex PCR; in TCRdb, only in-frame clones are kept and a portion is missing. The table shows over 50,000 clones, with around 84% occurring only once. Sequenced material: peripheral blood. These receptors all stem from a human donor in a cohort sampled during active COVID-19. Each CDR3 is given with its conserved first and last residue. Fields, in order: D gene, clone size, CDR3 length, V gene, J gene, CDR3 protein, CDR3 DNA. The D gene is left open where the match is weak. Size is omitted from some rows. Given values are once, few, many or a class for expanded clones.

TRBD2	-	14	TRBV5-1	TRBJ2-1	CASSLAGLDYEQFF	TGCGCCAGCAGCTTGGCGGGACTAGATTATGAGCAGTTCTTC
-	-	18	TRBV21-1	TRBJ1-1	CASSAYSGTGVRNTEAFF	TGTGCCAGCAGCGCGTACTCCGGGACAGGGGTCCGGAACACTGAAGCTTTCTTT
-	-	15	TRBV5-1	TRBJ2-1	CASKEQGSSYNEQFF	TGCGCCAGCAAGGAACAGGGTAGCTCCTACAATGAGCAGTTCTTC
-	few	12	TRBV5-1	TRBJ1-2	CASSLGRGSYTF	TGCGCCAGCAGCTTGGGTCGCGGGAGCTACACCTTC
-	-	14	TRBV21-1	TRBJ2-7	CASSKVDRGYEQYF	TGTGCCAGCAGCAAAGTGGACAGGGGGTACGAGCAGTACTTC
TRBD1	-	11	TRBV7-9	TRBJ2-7	CASSPGGEQYF	TGTGCCAGCAGTCCAGGGGGCGAGCAGTACTTC
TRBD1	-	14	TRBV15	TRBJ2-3	CATSSGTGTDTQYF	TGTGCCACCAGTTCCGGGACAGGGACAGATACGCAGTATTTT
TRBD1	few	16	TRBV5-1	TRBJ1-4	CASSFSGDRGMEKLFF	TGCGCCAGCAGCTTCAGTGGGGACAGGGGAATGGAGAAACTGTTTTTT
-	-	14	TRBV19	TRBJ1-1	CASKLQGRNTEAFF	TGTGCCAGTAAGCTTCAGGGGCGGAACACTGAAGCTTTCTTT
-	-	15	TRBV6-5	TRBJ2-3	CASSRSYTRTDTQYF	TGTGCCAGCAGCCGCTCTTACACACGCACAGATACGCAGTATTTT
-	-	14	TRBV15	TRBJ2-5	CATGDYREGETQYF	TGTGCCACCGGGGATTACAGGGAGGGGGAGACCCAGTACTTC
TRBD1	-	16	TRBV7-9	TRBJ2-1	CASSPSTGLTYNEQFF	TGTGCCAGCAGCCCTTCGACAGGGTTGACCTACAATGAGCAGTTCTTC
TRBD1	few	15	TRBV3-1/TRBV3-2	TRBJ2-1	CASSYGGQGQGARFF	TGTGCCAGCAGCTACGGGGGACAGGGACAGGGGGCCCGGTTCTTC
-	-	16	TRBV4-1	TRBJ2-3	CASSQPGHFYTDTQYF	TGCGCCAGCAGCCAACCGGGACACTTTTACACAGATACGCAGTATTTT
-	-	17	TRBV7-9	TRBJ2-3	CASSLFSLSGYTDTQYF	TGTGCCAGCAGCTTATTCTCTCTGAGCGGATACACAGATACGCAGTATTTT
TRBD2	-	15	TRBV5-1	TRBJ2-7	CASSRGTSGTYEQYF	TGCGCCAGCAGCAGGGGGACTAGCGGGACCTACGAGCAGTACTTC